This paragraph reports one T cell receptor beta chain. Its antigen remains unidentified. These data originate in a study of identical twins. Study outcomes and limitations: In cord blood, abundant beta clonotypes had fewer insertions; memory showed no trend.

Germline CDR1 and CDR2: MGHRA and YSYEKL. Trimming took off 1 base at V and 2 bases at J, with 15 bases between the two ends. The CDR3 length is 16 residues. MiXCR, run by TCRdb on the 5' RACE reads, gives a single entry per CDR3 protein. Of under 450,000 distinct CDR3 sequences listed, around a sixth are singletons. The sample taken for sequencing was naive T cells sorted from blood. The rearrangement uses TRBV4-1 and TRBJ2-7, with D hard to call. The clonotype originates from a man aged 50 to 59 in good health. This CDR3 is CASSQVVQPYTYEQYF. The CDR3 DNA reads TGCGCCAGCAGCCAAGTTGTACAGCCTTACACCTACGAGCAGTACTTC.